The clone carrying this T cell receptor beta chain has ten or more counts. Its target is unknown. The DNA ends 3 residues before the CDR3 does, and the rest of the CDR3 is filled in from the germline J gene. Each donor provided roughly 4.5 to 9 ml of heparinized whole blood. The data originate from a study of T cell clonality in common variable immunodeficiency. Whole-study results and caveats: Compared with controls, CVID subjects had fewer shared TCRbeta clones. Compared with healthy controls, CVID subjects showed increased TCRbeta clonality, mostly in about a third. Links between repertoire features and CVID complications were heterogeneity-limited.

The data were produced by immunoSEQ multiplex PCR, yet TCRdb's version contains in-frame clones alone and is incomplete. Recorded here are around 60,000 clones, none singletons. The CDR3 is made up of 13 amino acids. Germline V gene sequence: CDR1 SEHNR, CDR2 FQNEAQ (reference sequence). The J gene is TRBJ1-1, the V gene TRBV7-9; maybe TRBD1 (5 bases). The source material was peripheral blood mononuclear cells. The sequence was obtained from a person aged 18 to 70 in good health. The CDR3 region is CASSAFQGVEAFF. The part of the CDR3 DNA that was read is TGTGCCAGCAGCGCGTTCCAGGGTGTCGAA. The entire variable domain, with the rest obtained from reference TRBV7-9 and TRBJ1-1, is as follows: DTGVSQNPRHKITKRGQNVTFRCDPISEHNRLYWYRQTLGQGPEFLTYFQNEAQLEKSRLLSDRFSAERPKGSFSTLEIQRTEQGDSAMYLCASSAFQGVEAFFGQGTRLTVV.